This T cell receptor beta chain comes out of a study of naive and memory T cell subsets (dated by TCRdb to the late 2010s). Turning to the overall study: An open-source, UMI-based TCR alpha and beta sequencing pipeline was applied to sorted naive and memory peripheral blood T cell subsets. RNA was DNase-treated and reverse transcribed with TCR constant-region primers, mostly using SuperScript III. The results of the functional CMV T cell responses matched the IgG serology results in every case.

What the study reported, not specific to this receptor: In both CD4 and CD8 cells, the Gini index increased while Shannon and inverse Simpson diversity decreased from naive through CM, EM and EMRA. Clonotypes were defined as single alpha or beta chain sequences, not paired alpha/beta receptors. Once error correction was done, more than 90% of naive TCR sequences showed up just once, which made the naive abundance distributions much steeper than those of the memory subsets. TCR abundance followed a power law with an exponent that was different for naive and memory subsets but consistent across the three individuals. RNA-based TCR counts may be influenced by expression changes linked to T cell activation and differentiation. The repertoire findings for the naive and memory subsets could not be validated against a ground truth because none was available.

From the second PCR step on, the TCR alpha and beta chain libraries were amplified in separate reactions. Donor CMV status was determined by IFNgamma production from CD4+ T cells after overnight stimulation of fresh PBMCs with CMV viral lysate. CD4 T cells were positively selected with Miltenyi beads, followed by positive selection of CD8 T cells from the CD4-negative fraction. Cells were stained for CD3, CD4, CD8, CD45RA, CD27 and a live/dead dye and were sorted on a BD Aria II into four subsets based on CD45RA and CD27. For sorting, CD45RA-CD27- cells were defined as effector memory cells, while CD45RA+CD27- cells were defined as EMRA cells. A few healthy volunteers provided blood, and each donor's sample was split into CD4 and CD8 T cells and then further divided into four differentiation subsets. Approximately 120 ml of peripheral blood was taken from each donor, and PBMC were separated by density-gradient centrifugation on Ficoll-Paque PLUS. After sorting, cells were lysed in RLT buffer, RNA was extracted using a Qiagen RNeasy kit, and the extracted RNA was stored at -80 degrees C.

By how much of the sample it makes up, this clonotype is medium-sized (0.01 to 0.1%). Its antigen is not yet known. No per-base quality is available; no much larger clone lies one base away. Library generation was performed with UMI-ligation and nested PCR. The beta constant-region primer consisted of an equimolar mixture of two oligonucleotides that together covered TRBC1 and TRBC2. A single-stranded oligonucleotide bearing the SP2 primer plus a 12-nucleotide UMI was ligated onto the 3' end of the cDNA by T4 RNA ligase 1. The ligated cDNA went through four rounds of PCR with nested alpha and beta constant-region primers together with the SP2 primer. Incubation of the ligation reaction lasted roughly 19-25 hours at 16 degrees C. PCR2 was usually performed as a SYBR Green qPCR and halted at a preset threshold so that over-amplification would not occur. Apart from the first purification, every purification step used Agencourt AMPure XP magnetic beads. Libraries were quantified by Qubit and checked on a TapeStation, where a main peak was expected near 650 bp. Pooled libraries were sequenced on an Illumina MiSeq with v2 2x251 paired-end kits, typically giving about 0.9-2.1 million reads per sample. Each sample was pooled at 3 to 4.5 nM, and about 4.5-7.5% PhiX was included to help cluster recognition. Turning to the authors' computational methods: Decombinator assigned V and J genes to Demultiplexor-processed FASTQ reads by tag matching, allowing a single base-pair mismatch. Collapsinator relied on UMIs to fix sequencing errors as well as frequency errors caused by PCR heterogeneity. TCRs were translated and CDR3s were extracted from the conserved cysteine to the FGXG phenylalanine by CDR3Translator, with non-productive sequences being flagged. Gini, Shannon entropy and inverse Simpson indices were calculated on repertoires that had been subsampled to equal numbers of UMI-defined TCRs. Within the linear range, a power law was fitted by maximum likelihood to the distributions of clonotype abundance. For one naive CD8 sample, the pipeline and MIGEC produced similar UMI counts, unique TCR numbers and clonal distributions. The repertoires were searched for 7,000 to 8,000 CMV-associated CDR3 sequences that had been compiled from VDJdb and a published dataset. TCRdb cleaned the public reads at Q25 with fastp, built clones with MiXCR and kept in-frame beta chains. Entries that share a CDR3 protein sequence are merged under the most common genes and DNA. TCRdb's processing, not the study's, gives the V and J calls here. Counted in this sample were about 5,400 distinct CDR3 sequences; 7% of them appeared once. The top ten clonotypes cover less than 50% of the sample.

The germline V gene (reference sequence) sets CDR1 to LNHNV and CDR2 to YYDKDF. V loses 0 bases, J loses 5 bases, and the germline ends lie 16 bases apart. Taken from cysteine to phenylalanine, the CDR3 has 16 residues. Just CDR3 DNA is preserved here, 48 bases in frame from base 1. The TCR was taken from a human donor in good health. Sequencing used effector memory CD8+ T cells from blood. The intended sense of this specimen's cell subset or site label: effector memory, CD45RA- CD27-. The V and J genes are TRBV15 and TRBJ2-5, with no confident D gene call. CDR3 sequence: CATSRDRGSPPETQYF. The DNA sequence reads TGTGCCACCAGCAGAGATCGTGGCAGCCCCCCTGAGACCCAGTACTTC.